Listed below are T cell receptor beta chains from one sample, sequenced in a study of CD8 T cells in ankylosing spondylitis. Via MiXCR, TCRdb re-called the 5' RACE reads, giving one row per CDR3 protein. Of 100,000 to 150,000 distinct CDR3 sequences in the sample, around 7% were seen once. The specimen sequenced was blood, either unsorted or a sorted T cell fraction (not recorded which). The receptors were gathered from a male donor with ankylosing spondylitis or in good health (not recorded which). Each CDR3 is given with its conserved first and last residue. Each record gives: D gene, J gene, clone size, V gene, CDR3 DNA, CDR3 protein. The D gene is left open where the match is weak. Size values are once, few and many counts, or a class for expanded clones, and some rows have none.

TRBD2	TRBJ2-3	many	TRBV4-3	TGCGCCAGCAGCCAAGCCGCGACTAGCGGGGGGGGCACAGATACGCAGTATTTT	CASSQAATSGGGTDTQYF
TRBD1	TRBJ1-2	few	TRBV9	TGTGCCAGCAAAAAAGAGGCCACAGGGGGACTCTATGGCTACACCTTC	CASKKEATGGLYGYTF
TRBD2	TRBJ2-1	many	TRBV12-3/TRBV12-4	TGTGCCAGCAGTTCACCGGGACTAGCGGACAATGAGCAGTTCTTC	CASSSPGLADNEQFF
TRBD2	TRBJ2-7	many	TRBV5-1	TGCGCCAGCAGCAGGATTAGCGGGGGGTCCGCCTCCTACGAGCAGTACTTC	CASSRISGGSASYEQYF
TRBD2	TRBJ2-1	many	TRBV20-1	TGCAGTGCTAGGCCACAGCCGGGACGCCGGGACTATACCTACAATGAGCAGTTCTTC	CSARPQPGRRDYTYNEQFF
.	TRBJ2-3	many	TRBV25-1	TGTGCCAGCATAAAGGGGACAGATACGCAGTATTTT	CASIKGTDTQYF
TRBD1	TRBJ1-3	many	TRBV5-1	TGCGCCAGCAGCCTCCGGACCACCACAGGGGTTGGAAACACCATATATTTT	CASSLRTTTGVGNTIYF
.	TRBJ1-1	many	TRBV20-1	TGCAGTGCTAGAGTGGGGGCGATGAACACTGAAGCTTTCTTT	CSARVGAMNTEAFF
TRBD2	TRBJ2-5	many	TRBV7-3	TGTGCCAGCAGCTTCGGACTAGCGTCCTTTGAGACCCAGTACTTC	CASSFGLASFETQYF
.	TRBJ2-3	many	TRBV7-2	TGTGCCAGCACCGCACGAGGGACTAGCACAGATACGCAGTATTTT	CASTARGTSTDTQYF
.	TRBJ2-2	many	TRBV7-3	TGTGCCAGCAGCTTAATGGGCGGAACGAACACCGGGGAGCTGTTTTTT	CASSLMGGTNTGELFF
TRBD2	TRBJ2-5	.	TRBV12-3/TRBV12-4	TGTGCCAGCAGCAAAAACGGGGGGTACCAAGAGACCCAGTACTTC	CASSKNGGYQETQYF
TRBD1	TRBJ1-1	many	TRBV6-4	TGTGCCAGCAGTGAAACAGGGGGCGACCCTGAAGCTTTCTTT	CASSETGGDPEAFF
.	TRBJ1-1	many	TRBV5-6	TGTGCCAGCAGCTTGGACGGACCTGAAGCTTTCTTT	CASSLDGPEAFF
.	TRBJ2-5	many	TRBV7-8	TGTGCCAGCAGCGAGGTACTTTCCCAATACCAAGAGACCCAGTACTTC	CASSEVLSQYQETQYF
.	TRBJ1-1	many	TRBV12-3/TRBV12-4	TGTGCCAGCAGTTTAATGTACACTGAAGCTTTCTTT	CASSLMYTEAFF
.	TRBJ2-7	many	TRBV6-1	TGTGCCAGCAGTACCCCCTGGCAGGGGAAGTCCTACGAGCAGTACTTC	CASSTPWQGKSYEQYF
.	TRBJ2-1	few	TRBV16	TGTGCCAGCAGCCCTAGGGGGGACTCCTACAATGAGCAGTTCTTC	CASSPRGDSYNEQFF
.	TRBJ1-5	.	TRBV19	TGTGCCAGTAGTGTAACGCAGATTTCGCTTAATCAGCCCCAGCATTTT	CASSVTQISLNQPQHF
.	TRBJ2-1	many	TRBV5-1	TGCGCCAGCAGCTTGGAGGCCCGCCTTTACAATGAGCAGTTCTTC	CASSLEARLYNEQFF
TRBD2	TRBJ2-1	many	TRBV11-2	TGTGCCAGCAGCTTCAGAATAGCGGGGGGGCCGCACAATGAGCAGTTCTTC	CASSFRIAGGPHNEQFF
.	TRBJ2-5	many	TRBV7-9	TGTGCCAGCAGCCCAGACCTGGGCTCGGACCAGTACTTC	CASSPDLGSDQYF
.	TRBJ2-7	.	TRBV7-9	TGTGCCAGCAGCTTAGCGGGAGAGGGTTTTTACGAGCAGTACTTC	CASSLAGEGFYEQYF
.	TRBJ2-1	once	TRBV19	TGTGCCAGTAGTATCGACAGGCGCAATGAGCAGTTCTTC	CASSIDRRNEQFF
.	TRBJ1-2	many	TRBV15	TGTGCCACCAGCAGAGGTCCCGGGGAGATGTCTGCTGGCTACACCTTC	CATSRGPGEMSAGYTF
.	TRBJ2-1	many	TRBV3-1	TGTGCCCGCGAACACAGCTCCTACAATGAGCAGTTCTTC	CAREHSSYNEQFF
.	TRBJ1-2	many	TRBV12-3/TRBV12-4	TGTGCCAGCAGTTTTGGGCCTGACTATGGCTACACCTTC	CASSFGPDYGYTF
.	TRBJ2-2	many	TRBV28	TGTGCCACGGGTGTGACCGGGGAGCTGTTTTTT	CATGVTGELFF